Shown below are 8 T cell receptor beta chains from a single sample sequenced in a study of blood T cell repertoires in COVID-19. Here immunoSEQ multiplex PCR was the method, and the copy in TCRdb shows in-frame clones only, minus some. Altogether some 240,000 clones are present, approximately 83% being singletons, with the ten largest covering roughly 3.3%. Sequenced sample: PBMCs or T cells enriched from blood (not recorded which). The receptor source for this set is a woman aged 40 to 49 with acute COVID-19.

The V and J genes are TRBV2 and TRBJ2-7; 10 nucleotides line up with TRBD2. This CDR3 contains 16 residues. Germline assignment: CDR1 SNHLY and CDR2 FYNNEI. V trimming: 0 bases; J trimming: 3 bases; junction bases outside the gene matches: 5. CDR3 coding DNA: TGTGCCAGCAGTGAAGCGAGCGGGAGGGCCGTCTACGAGCAGTACTTC. Protein product: CASSEASGRAVYEQYF. Based on the CDR3 plus reference TRBV2 and TRBJ2-7, the full variable domain is EPEVTQTPSHQVTQMGQEVILRCVPISNHLYFYWYRQILGQKVEFLVSFYNNEISEKSEIFDDQFSVERPDGSNFTLKIRSTKLEDSAMYFCASSEASGRAVYEQYFGPGTRLTVT.

The chain combines TRBV19 with TRBJ2-1; D ambiguous. Trimming pared 6 bases from V and 0 bases from J, leaving 9 bases between. The CDR3 consists of 14 residues. Germline CDR1 LNHDA, CDR2 SQIVND (reference sequence). The CDR3 sequence: CASSPISSYNEQFF. The CDR3 DNA reads TGTGCCAGTAGCCCTATAAGCTCCTACAATGAGCAGTTCTTC.

The J gene is TRBJ2-7, the V gene TRBV4-1; D may be TRBD2 (5 bases). Germline V gene sequence: CDR1 MGHRA, CDR2 YSYEKL. The ends were cut back, 3 bases at V and 2 bases at J, with 11 bases in the middle. This CDR3 is built from 14 residues. In nucleotides, the CDR3 is TGCGCCAGCAGCCAGCCGGGAAGGACCTACGAGCAGTACTTC. This gives the protein CASSQPGRTYEQYF.

This clone appeared once. The chain links TRBV6-6 to TRBJ1-1; 7 bases are shared with TRBD1. CDR1 is MNHNY and CDR2 is SVGAGI in the germline V gene (reference sequence). This CDR3 spans 14 amino acids. The trim removed 6 bases at V and 2 bases at J, leaving 6 bases unmatched. The DNA of the CDR3 is TGTGCCAGCAGCCAGGACAGGACTAACACTGAAGCTTTCTTT. Amino acids: CASSQDRTNTEAFF.

This sequence joins TRBV7-6 and TRBJ2-2, with 8 bases that match TRBD2. This CDR3 comprises 14 residues. Germline V gives CDR1 SGHVS, CDR2 FNYEAQ. V was clipped by 6 bases and J by 5 bases; unmatched bases: 5. CDR3 sequence (DNA): TGTGCCAGCAGGCAGGGACTAGTAACCGGGGAGCTGTTTTTT. Protein product: CASRQGLVTGELFF. The full variable domain, in which reference TRBV7-6 and TRBJ2-2 provide the parts outside the CDR3, is GAGVSQSPRYKVTKRGQDVALRCDPISGHVSLYWYRQALGQGPEFLTYFNYEAQQDKSGLPNDRFSAERPEGSISTLTIQRTEQRDSAMYRCASRQGLVTGELFFGEGSRLTVL.

This clone was seen just once. The chain combines TRBV24-1 with TRBJ2-1; TRBD2 agrees at 10 bases. Germline trimming cut 3 bases from V and 0 bases from J; bases unmatched to any gene: 16. CDR1 is KGHDR, CDR2 SFDVKD, per germline. CDR3 length: 21 residues. The CDR3 DNA sequence: TGTGCCACCAGTGATCGTCGACAGGCGACGACTAGCGGGCCCTCCTACAATGAGCAGTTCTTC. Translation: CATSDRRQATTSGPSYNEQFF.

This chain uses TRBV19 with TRBJ2-7; tentative D call: TRBD2 (6 bases). Trimming stripped 6 bases from V and 2 bases from J, with 17 bases between. Germline CDR1 and CDR2: LNHDA and SQIVND (reference sequence). This CDR3 comprises 15 residues. The CDR3 DNA follows: TGTGCCAGTAGCCCCCTGGCCCAGCGGGCCTACGAGCAGTACTTC. Amino acid sequence: CASSPLAQRAYEQYF.

This chain joins TRBV7-8 and TRBJ1-1; 8 nucleotides align to TRBD1. Germline V gene lookup returns CDR1 SGHVS and CDR2 FQNEAQ. The CDR3 runs to 13 residues. After removal of 1 base from V and 10 bases from J, the junction contained 5 bases not matched to a gene. The CDR3 nucleotides read TGTGCCAGCAGCTTAGGCAGGGGGCAGGGAGCTTTCTTT. Its translation: CASSLGRGQGAFF.